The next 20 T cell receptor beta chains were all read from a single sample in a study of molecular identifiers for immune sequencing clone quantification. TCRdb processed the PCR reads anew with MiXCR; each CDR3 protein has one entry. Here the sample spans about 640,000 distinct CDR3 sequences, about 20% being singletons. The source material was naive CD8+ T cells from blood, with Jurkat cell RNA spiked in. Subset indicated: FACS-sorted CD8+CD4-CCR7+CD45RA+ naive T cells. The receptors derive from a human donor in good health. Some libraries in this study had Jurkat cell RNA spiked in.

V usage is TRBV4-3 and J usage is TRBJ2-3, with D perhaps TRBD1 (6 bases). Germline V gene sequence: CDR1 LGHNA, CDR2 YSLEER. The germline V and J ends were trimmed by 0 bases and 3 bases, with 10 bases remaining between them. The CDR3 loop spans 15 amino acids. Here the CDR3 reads CASSQDRGQTDTQYF. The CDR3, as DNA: TGCGCCAGCAGCCAAGACAGGGGACAAACAGATACGCAGTATTTT.

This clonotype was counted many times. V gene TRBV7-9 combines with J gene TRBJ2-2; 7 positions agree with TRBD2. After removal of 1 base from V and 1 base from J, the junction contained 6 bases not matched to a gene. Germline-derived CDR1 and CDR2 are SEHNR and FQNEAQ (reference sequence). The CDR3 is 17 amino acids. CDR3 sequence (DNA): TGTGCCAGCAGCTTAGGGAGCTCTAGCGGGAACACCGGGGAGCTGTTTTTT. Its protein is CASSLGSSSGNTGELFF.

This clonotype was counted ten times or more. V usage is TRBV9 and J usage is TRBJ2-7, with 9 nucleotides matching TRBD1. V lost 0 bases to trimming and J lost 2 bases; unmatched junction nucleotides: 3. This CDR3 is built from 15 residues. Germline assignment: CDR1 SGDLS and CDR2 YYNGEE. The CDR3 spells CASSVGGQGTYEQYF. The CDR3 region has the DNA TGTGCCAGCAGCGTAGGGGGACAGGGAACCTACGAGCAGTACTTC.

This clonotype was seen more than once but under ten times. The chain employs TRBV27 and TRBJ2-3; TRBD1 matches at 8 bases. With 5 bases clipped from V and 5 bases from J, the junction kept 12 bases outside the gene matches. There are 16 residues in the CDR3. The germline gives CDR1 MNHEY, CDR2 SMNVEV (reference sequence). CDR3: CASSPLQGAQGDTQYF. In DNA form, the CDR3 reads TGTGCCAGCAGTCCCCTCCAGGGGGCTCAAGGAGATACGCAGTATTTT.

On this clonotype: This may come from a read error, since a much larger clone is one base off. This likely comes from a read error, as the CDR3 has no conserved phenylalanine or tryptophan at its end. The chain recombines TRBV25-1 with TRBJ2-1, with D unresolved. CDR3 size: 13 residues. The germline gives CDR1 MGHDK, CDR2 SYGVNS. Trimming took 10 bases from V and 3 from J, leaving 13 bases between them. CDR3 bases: TGTGCCACCCAGATCGGAAACTACAATGAGCAGTTCTGC. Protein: CATQIGNYNEQFC.

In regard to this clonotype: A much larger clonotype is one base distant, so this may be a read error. CDR3: CAGSQDRGLEQYF. In DNA form, the CDR3 reads TGTGCCGGCAGCCAGGACAGGGGGCTCGAGCAGTACTTC. The chain has TRBV3-1 and TRBJ2-7; TRBD1 aligns across 11 bases. Germline lookup yields CDR1 LGHDT and CDR2 YNNKEL (reference sequence). This CDR3 region has 13 residues.

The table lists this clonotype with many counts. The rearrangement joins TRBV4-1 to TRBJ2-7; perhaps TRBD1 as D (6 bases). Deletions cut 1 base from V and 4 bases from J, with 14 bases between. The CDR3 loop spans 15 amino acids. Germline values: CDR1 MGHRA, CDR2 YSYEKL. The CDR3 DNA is TGCGCCAGCAGCCAAGTAACAGGGAATCGGTACGAGCAGTACTTC. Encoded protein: CASSQVTGNRYEQYF.

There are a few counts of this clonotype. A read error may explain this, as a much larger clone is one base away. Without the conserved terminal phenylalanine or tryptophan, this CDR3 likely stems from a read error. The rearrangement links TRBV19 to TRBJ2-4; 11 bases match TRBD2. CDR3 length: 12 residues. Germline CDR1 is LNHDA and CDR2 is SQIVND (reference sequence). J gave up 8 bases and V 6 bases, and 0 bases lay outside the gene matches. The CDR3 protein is CASRGLADIQYL. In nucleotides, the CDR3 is TGTGCCAGTAGGGGACTAGCGGACATTCAGTACCTC.

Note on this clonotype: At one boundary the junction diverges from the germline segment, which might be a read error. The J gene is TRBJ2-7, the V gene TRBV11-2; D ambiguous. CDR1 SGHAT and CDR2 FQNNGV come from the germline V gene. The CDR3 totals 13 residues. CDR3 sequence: CASSLGPSYKQYF. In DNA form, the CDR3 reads TGTGCCAGCAGCTTAGGGCCATCCTACAAGCAGTACTTC.

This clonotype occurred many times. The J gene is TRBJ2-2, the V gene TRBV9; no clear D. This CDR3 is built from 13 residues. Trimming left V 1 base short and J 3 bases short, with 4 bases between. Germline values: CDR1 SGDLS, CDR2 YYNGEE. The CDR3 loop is CASSVWDTGELFF. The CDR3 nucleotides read TGTGCCAGCAGCGTATGGGACACCGGGGAGCTGTTTTTT.

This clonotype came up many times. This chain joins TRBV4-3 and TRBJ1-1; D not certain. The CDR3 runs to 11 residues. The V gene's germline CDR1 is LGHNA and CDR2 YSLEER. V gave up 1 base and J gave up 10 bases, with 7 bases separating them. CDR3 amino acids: CASSQGARAFF. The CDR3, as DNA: TGCGCCAGCAGCCAAGGGGCCCGAGCTTTCTTT.

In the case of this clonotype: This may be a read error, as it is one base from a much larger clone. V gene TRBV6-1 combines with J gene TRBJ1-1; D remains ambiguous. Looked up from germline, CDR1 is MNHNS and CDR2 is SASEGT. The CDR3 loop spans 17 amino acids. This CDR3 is CAGSEAPAWQLNTEAFF. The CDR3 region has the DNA TGTGCCGGCAGTGAAGCGCCCGCTTGGCAGCTTAACACTGAAGCTTTCTTT.

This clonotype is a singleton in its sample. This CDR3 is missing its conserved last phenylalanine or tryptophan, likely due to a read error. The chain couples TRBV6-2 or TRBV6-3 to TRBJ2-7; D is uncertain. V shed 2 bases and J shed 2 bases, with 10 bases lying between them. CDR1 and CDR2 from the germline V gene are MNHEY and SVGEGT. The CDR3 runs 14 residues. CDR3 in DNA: TGTGCCAGCAGTTACGTCGTCTCTCCCTACGAGCAGTACCTC. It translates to CASSYVVSPYEQYL.

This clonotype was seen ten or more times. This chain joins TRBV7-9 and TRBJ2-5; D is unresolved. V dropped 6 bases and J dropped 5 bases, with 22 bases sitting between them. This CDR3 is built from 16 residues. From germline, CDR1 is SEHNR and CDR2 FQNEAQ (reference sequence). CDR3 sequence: CASSSGPRAAAETQYF. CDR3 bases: TGTGCCAGCAGTTCAGGCCCTCGGGCCGCGGCTGAGACCCAGTACTTC.

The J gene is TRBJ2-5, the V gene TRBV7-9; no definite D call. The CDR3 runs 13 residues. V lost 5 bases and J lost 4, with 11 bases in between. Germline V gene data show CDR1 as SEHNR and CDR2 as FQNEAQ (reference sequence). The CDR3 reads CASSTPVVETQYF. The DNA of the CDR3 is TGTGCCAGCAGCACCCCAGTTGTAGAGACCCAGTACTTC.

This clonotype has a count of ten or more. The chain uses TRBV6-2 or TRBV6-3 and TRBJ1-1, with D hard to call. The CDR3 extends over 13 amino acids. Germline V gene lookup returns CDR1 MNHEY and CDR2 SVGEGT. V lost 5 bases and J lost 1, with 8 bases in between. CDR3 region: CASSIGRNTEAFF. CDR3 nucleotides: TGTGCCAGCAGTATTGGCAGGAACACTGAAGCTTTCTTT.

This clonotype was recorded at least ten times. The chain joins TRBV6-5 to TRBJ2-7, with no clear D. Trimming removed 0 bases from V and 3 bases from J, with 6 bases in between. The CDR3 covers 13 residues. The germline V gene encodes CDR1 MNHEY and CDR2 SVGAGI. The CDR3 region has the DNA TGTGCCAGCAGTTACTCGCAGAACTACGAGCAGTACTTC. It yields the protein CASSYSQNYEQYF.

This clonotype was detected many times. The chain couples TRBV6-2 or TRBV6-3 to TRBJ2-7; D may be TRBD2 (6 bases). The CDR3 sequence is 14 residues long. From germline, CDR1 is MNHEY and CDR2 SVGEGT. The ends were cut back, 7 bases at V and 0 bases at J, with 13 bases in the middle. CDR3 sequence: CASTPLAISYEQYF. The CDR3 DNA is TGTGCCAGCACCCCGCTAGCGATCTCCTACGAGCAGTACTTC.

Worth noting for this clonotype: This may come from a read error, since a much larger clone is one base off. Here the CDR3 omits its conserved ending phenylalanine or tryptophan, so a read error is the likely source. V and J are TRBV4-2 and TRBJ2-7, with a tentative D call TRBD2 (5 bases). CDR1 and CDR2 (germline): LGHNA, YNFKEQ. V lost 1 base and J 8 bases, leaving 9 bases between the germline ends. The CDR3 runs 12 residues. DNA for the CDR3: TGTGCCAGCAGCCAAGCCGGGGTCAAGCAGTACCTC. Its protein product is CASSQAGVKQYL.

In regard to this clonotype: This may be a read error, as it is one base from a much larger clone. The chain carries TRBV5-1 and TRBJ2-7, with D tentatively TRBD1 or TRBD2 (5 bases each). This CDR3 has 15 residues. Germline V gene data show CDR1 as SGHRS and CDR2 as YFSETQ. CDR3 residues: CASSLLSQGPYEQHF. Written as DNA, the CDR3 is TGCGCCAGCAGCTTGTTGTCCCAGGGACCCTACGAGCAGCACTTC.